These 29 T cell receptor beta chains were sequenced from one sample in a study of shared clonotypes between healthy human individuals. Positive CCR7 selection of CD45RO-negative cells yielded the naive CD8 cells, and terminally differentiated effector memory CD45RA+ cells were excluded. Here immunoSEQ multiplex PCR was the method, and the copy in TCRdb shows in-frame clones only, minus some. The sample gives about 590,000 clones, around 95% of which show up once; 0.09% to 0.13% is in the top ten. Specimen: naive CD8+ T cells sorted from blood. These receptors originate from a woman in her twenties or thirties in good health.

The V call is TRBV29-1, the J call TRBJ2-3, with 11 bases lining up with TRBD1. CDR3 length equals 15 residues. Germline V gene lookup returns CDR1 SQVTM and CDR2 ANQGSEA. Germline trimming cut 6 bases from V and 5 bases from J; bases unmatched to any gene: 10. CDR3 DNA sequence: TGCAGCGTCACCCCGGACAGGGGGCTTGGAGATACGCAGTATTTT. Amino acids: CSVTPDRGLGDTQYF.

The chain employs TRBV10-1 and TRBJ2-5; D gene uncertain. V lost 2 bases and J 3 bases, leaving 7 bases between the germline ends. The CDR3 contains 13 residues. Germline CDR1 is WNHNN and CDR2 is SYGVQD (reference sequence). CDR3 DNA sequence: TGCGCCAGCAGTGAGCTCGGCGAAGAGACCCAGTACTTC. The encoded protein is CASSELGEETQYF.

The rearrangement links TRBV10-2 to TRBJ2-6, with D possibly being TRBD1 (6 bases). Germline assignment: CDR1 WSHSY and CDR2 SAAADI. Trimming took 2 bases from V and 4 from J, leaving 15 bases between them. The CDR3 has 17 amino acids. CDR3 coding DNA: TGCGCCAGCAGTGAGAGACAGGAACTTGTGGGGGCCAACGTCCTGACTTTC. Its translation: CASSERQELVGANVLTF.

The chain combines TRBV4-2 with TRBJ2-5; a weak D match, TRBD1 (6 bases). The CDR3 covers 16 residues. Looked up from germline, CDR1 is LGHNA and CDR2 is YNFKEQ. Trimming pared 0 bases from V and 5 bases from J, leaving 16 bases between. This CDR3 reads CASSQDEQGRGETQYF. The CDR3 nucleotides read TGTGCCAGCAGCCAAGATGAACAGGGACGTGGGGAGACCCAGTACTTC.

This chain connects TRBV19 to TRBJ1-5, with D possibly TRBD1 on 6 matching bases. The CDR3 totals 14 residues. The ends were cut back, 3 bases at V and 4 bases at J, with 10 bases in the middle. Per germline, CDR1 LNHDA and CDR2 SQIVND (reference sequence). CDR3 coding DNA: TGTGCCAGTAGTATGGACAGTTCGAATCAGCCCCAGCATTTT. Translating gives CASSMDSSNQPQHF.

This sequence joins TRBV14 and TRBJ2-7, with unresolved D. The CDR3 has 13 residues. CDR1 SGHDN and CDR2 FVKESK come from the germline V gene. V lost 1 base to trimming and J lost 4 bases, with 8 bases between them. The CDR3 coding sequence is TGTGCCAGCAGCCAAGGTTTGGGATACGAGCAGTACTTC. The encoded protein is CASSQGLGYEQYF. The whole variable domain, remainder taken from reference TRBV14 and TRBJ2-7, is EAGVTQFPSHSVIEKGQTVTLRCDPISGHDNLYWYRRVMGKEIKFLLHFVKESKQDESGMPNNRFLAERTGGTYSTLKVQPAELEDSGVYFCASSQGLGYEQYFGPGTRLTVT.

The chain links TRBV19 to TRBJ2-1; the match to TRBD2 covers 7 bases. The germline gives CDR1 LNHDA, CDR2 SQIVND (reference sequence). The V segment lost 4 bases and the J segment 3 bases; nucleotides outside the gene matches: 9. There are 16 residues in the CDR3. CDR3 in amino acids: CASSKAGTGVYNEQFF. CDR3 nucleotides: TGTGCCAGTAGTAAAGCGGGGACGGGAGTCTACAATGAGCAGTTCTTC.

The chain employs TRBV7-6 and TRBJ2-5; tentative D call: TRBD2 (5 bases). The V end was cut by 1 base, the J end by 1 base, with 10 bases between. The CDR3 extends over 15 amino acids. CDR1 is SGHVS, CDR2 FNYEAQ, per germline. CDR3: CASSLGPGTQETQYF. CDR3 DNA sequence: TGTGCCAGCAGCTTAGGGCCGGGAACCCAAGAGACCCAGTACTTC.

This clone was observed a handful of times. The V call is TRBV6-6, the J call TRBJ1-2; maybe TRBD1 (6 bases). The CDR3 totals 15 residues. The ends were cut back, 4 bases at V and 6 bases at J, with 18 bases in the middle. Germline CDR1 is MNHNY and CDR2 is SVGAGI (reference sequence). The CDR3 is CASSSLGGGADGYTF. DNA of the CDR3: TGTGCCAGCAGTTCCCTAGGCGGGGGCGCCGATGGCTACACCTTC.

This clone appeared once. The chain employs TRBV27 and TRBJ2-7, with 8 nucleotides matching TRBD2. Unmatched junction bases numbered 9, after V lost 2 bases and J lost 6 bases. The germline V gene has CDR1 MNHEY and CDR2 SMNVEV (reference sequence). CDR3 length equals 15 residues. CDR3 sequence: CASSLRTSHLGEQYF. The CDR3 DNA sequence: TGTGCCAGCAGTTTACGGACTAGCCATCTGGGCGAGCAGTACTTC.

This chain connects TRBV9 to TRBJ1-1; D might be TRBD1 (6 bases). CDR1 and CDR2 from the germline V gene are SGDLS and YYNGEE. The V and J ends lost 3 bases and 1 base respectively, with 10 bases between them. The CDR3 runs to 14 residues. CDR3 amino acids: CASSGGGENTEAFF. CDR3 nucleotide sequence: TGTGCCAGCAGCGGAGGGGGGGAGAACACTGAAGCTTTCTTT.

The CDR3, as DNA: TGTGCCAGCAGCCTACCGGGACTAGCGGGAGGTGGCAATGAGCAGTTCTTC. Translated: CASSLPGLAGGGNEQFF. The rearrangement links TRBV27 to TRBJ2-1, with TRBD2 matching over 15 bases. In germline, CDR1 is MNHEY, CDR2 SMNVEV (reference sequence). V lost 6 bases to trimming and J lost 6 bases; unmatched junction nucleotides: 9. There are 17 residues in the CDR3.

This rearrangement joins TRBV14 to TRBJ1-3; 7 nucleotides align to TRBD1. CDR3 length equals 15 residues. CDR1 and CDR2 (germline): SGHDN, FVKESK. After removal of 5 bases from V and 0 bases from J, the junction contained 4 bases not matched to a gene. The CDR3 sequence: CASSGRGVSGNTIYF. As DNA, the CDR3 is TGTGCCAGCAGCGGCAGGGGGGTCTCTGGAAACACCATATATTTT.

The chain joins TRBV10-2 to TRBJ2-7, with D perhaps TRBD2 (6 bases). Germline assignment: CDR1 WSHSY and CDR2 SAAADI. Trimming cost V 6 bases and J 3 bases, with 15 bases left between them. The CDR3 contains 14 residues. The CDR3 DNA follows: TGCGCCAGCAGACCGACTAGGGGAGGCTACGAGCAGTACTTC. Its protein is CASRPTRGGYEQYF.

CDR3: CASSLDEREPSYEQYF. In DNA form, the CDR3 reads TGCGCCAGCAGCTTGGACGAGCGGGAGCCCTCCTACGAGCAGTACTTC. The rearrangement joins TRBV5-1 to TRBJ2-7; 8 nucleotides match TRBD2. Germline V gives CDR1 SGHRS, CDR2 YFSETQ. J lost 0 bases, V lost 0 bases, and 5 bases had no gene match. CDR3 size: 16 residues.

This chain connects TRBV28 to TRBJ2-2, with D hard to call. Germline CDR1 is MDHEN and CDR2 is SYDVKM. The ends were cut back, 2 bases at V and 7 bases at J, with 5 bases in the middle. The CDR3 extends over 12 amino acids. The CDR3 DNA is TGTGCCAGCAGTTTAGTCAACGGGGAGCTGTTTTTT. It translates to CASSLVNGELFF.

This clone was seen a single time. The CDR3 sequence: CASSLFVYFGYTF. CDR3 DNA: TGTGCCAGCAGTTTGTTTGTATATTTCGGCTACACCTTC. The chain is built from TRBV28 and TRBJ1-2; D gene uncertain. Trimming took off 3 bases at V and 8 bases at J, with 13 bases between the two ends. The CDR3 length is 13 residues. Germline V gene data show CDR1 as MDHEN and CDR2 as SYDVKM.

This chain uses TRBV5-4 with TRBJ1-5, with D hard to call. The CDR3 spans 13 residues. Trimming left V 5 bases short and J 0 bases short, with 6 bases between. Per the germline V gene, CDR1 is SGHNT and CDR2 is YYREEE (reference sequence). The CDR3 sequence: CASRTHSNQPQHF. The CDR3 DNA follows: TGTGCCAGCAGGACCCATAGCAATCAGCCCCAGCATTTT.

The chain couples TRBV4-2 to TRBJ2-5; 7 bases match TRBD2. The germline CDR1 and CDR2 sequences are LGHNA and YNFKEQ. This CDR3 is built from 14 residues. V lost 2 bases to trimming and J lost 3 bases; unmatched junction nucleotides: 3. The CDR3 protein is CASSQSSGKETQYF. CDR3 nucleotides: TGTGCCAGCAGCCAATCGAGCGGGAAAGAGACCCAGTACTTC.

This chain uses TRBV15 with TRBJ2-7; 7 bases align to TRBD2. The V gene's germline CDR1 is LNHNV and CDR2 YYDKDF (reference sequence). After removal of 2 bases from V and 5 bases from J, the junction contained 6 bases not matched to a gene. The CDR3 covers 14 residues. The CDR3 spells CATSRPGLKDEQYF. Written as DNA, the CDR3 is TGTGCCACCAGCAGACCGGGACTAAAAGACGAGCAGTACTTC. The variable domain in full, completed from reference TRBV15 and TRBJ2-7, reads DAMVIQNPRYQVTQFGKPVTLSCSQTLNHNVMYWYQQKSSQAPKLLFHYYDKDFNNEADTPDNFQSRRPNTSFCFLDIRSPGLGDTAMYLCATSRPGLKDEQYFGPGTRLTVT.

The chain employs TRBV9 and TRBJ2-1, with TRBD2 identical over 13 bases. The CDR3 is 17 amino acids. V was clipped by 3 bases and J by 6 bases; unmatched bases: 9. CDR1 and CDR2 (germline): SGDLS, YYNGEE. CDR3 protein: CASSAKAGTSGINEQFF. CDR3 sequence (DNA): TGTGCCAGCAGCGCCAAAGCCGGGACTAGCGGGATCAATGAGCAGTTCTTC.

This clone has just one count. The V gene is TRBV27, the J gene TRBJ2-7, with D maybe TRBD1 (6 bases). Trimming shortened V by 2 bases and J by 0 bases, and 11 bases separated the two germline ends. The germline V gene encodes CDR1 MNHEY and CDR2 SMNVEV (reference sequence). The CDR3 is 15 residues long. CDR3 coding DNA: TGTGCCAGCAGTTTACAGGGGCGCTTCTCCTACGAGCAGTACTTC. This translates into CASSLQGRFSYEQYF.

This rearrangement joins TRBV18 to TRBJ2-1; 9 bases line up with TRBD2. The V and J ends lost 3 bases and 0 bases, in that order; junction bases with no gene match: 6. The CDR3 totals 17 residues. Germline CDR1 is KGHSH and CDR2 is LQKENI. The CDR3 DNA reads as TGTGCCAGCTCACCGACTAGCGGCCAGAGCTCCTACAATGAGCAGTTCTTC. Translated: CASSPTSGQSSYNEQFF.

V gene TRBV7-9 combines with J gene TRBJ1-5; no firm D call. The CDR3 consists of 16 residues. Looked up from germline, CDR1 is SEHNR and CDR2 is FQNEAQ (reference sequence). The V gene lost 0 bases and the J gene lost 5 bases, with 14 bases spanning the gap. DNA of the CDR3: TGTGCCAGCAGCTTAGCGGATTCATTAAGAGATCAGCCCCAGCATTTT. Translated: CASSLADSLRDQPQHF.

The chain joins TRBV27 to TRBJ2-4, with a weak D call TRBD2 (6 bases). V dropped 5 bases and J dropped 6 bases, with 14 bases sitting between them. Germline V gene lookup returns CDR1 MNHEY and CDR2 SMNVEV (reference sequence). The CDR3 is 14 amino acids. The CDR3 region is CASSTRDSINIQYF. CDR3 nucleotides: TGTGCCAGCAGTACTAGGGACTCCATAAACATTCAGTACTTC.

This chain links TRBV2 with TRBJ2-3, with 10 bases identical to TRBD2. The germline V gene has CDR1 SNHLY and CDR2 FYNNEI. The CDR3 length is 18 residues. After removal of 6 bases from V and 0 bases from J, the junction contained 12 bases not matched to a gene. This CDR3 is CASSTGTSATTSTDTQYF. The CDR3 DNA sequence: TGTGCCAGCAGCACCGGGACTAGCGCAACAACTAGCACAGATACGCAGTATTTT.

The chain uses TRBV11-2 and TRBJ1-4, with unresolved D. This CDR3 has 15 residues. Per the germline V gene, CDR1 is SGHAT and CDR2 is FQNNGV. V lost 5 bases, J lost 7 bases, and 17 bases lay in between. CDR3 nucleotide sequence: TGTGCCAGCAGCCGAATTCCCGGCGGTTTTGAAAAACTGTTTTTT. The encoded protein is CASSRIPGGFEKLFF.

The rearrangement joins TRBV28 to TRBJ1-3, with unresolved D. V lost 7 bases to trimming and J lost 0 bases, with 13 bases between them. The germline V gene has CDR1 MDHEN and CDR2 SYDVKM. The CDR3 covers 15 residues. The CDR3 region is CASTDRLISGNTIYF. Written as DNA, the CDR3 is TGTGCCAGCACCGATCGACTGATCTCTGGAAACACCATATATTTT.

V usage is TRBV6-6 and J usage is TRBJ1-1; TRBD1 is a possible D gene (5 bases). Trimming removed 1 base at V and 2 bases at J, with 8 bases between. The CDR3 is 14 residues long. The germline V gene encodes CDR1 MNHNY and CDR2 SVGAGI (reference sequence). CDR3 coding DNA: TGTGCCAGCAGTTACTACACAGGCAACACTGAAGCTTTCTTT. It translates to CASSYYTGNTEAFF.